This T cell receptor beta chain was sequenced in a study of neurological immune-mediated disorders. As for the cDNA, it was generated by 5'RACE with 10-nucleotide random UMIs. Over 180 million TCR-beta sequences (from 15-18 subjects) were yielded by each sequencing run. TCRdb re-called the 5' RACE reads with MiXCR, one entry per CDR3 protein. The profile shows around 90,000 distinct CDR3 sequences, about 13% of them singletons. This clonotype was observed at least ten times. As yet, its antigen is unknown. Study findings and constraints: Levels of TCR clonal expansion peaked in HTLV-1-associated myelopathy and reached their lowest in multiple sclerosis, under those of healthy controls.

Noted time point: longitudinal time-point 2. Stored at -80 C, 2 million PBMCs were the source of the unsorted libraries. Germline CDR1 and CDR2: SGHRS and YFSETQ. The junction had 9 bases not matched to a gene; V was cut back by 1 base and J by 9 bases. The CDR3 contains 15 residues. The chain has TRBV5-1 and TRBJ2-1, with 8 bases identical to TRBD2. Material: PBMCs. This receptor was taken from a female donor with HTLV-1-associated myelopathy (HAM/TSP). The CDR3 sequence: CASSLYMSGGVEQFF. The DNA for the CDR3 is TGCGCCAGCAGCTTGTATATGAGCGGGGGCGTTGAGCAGTTCTTC.